One and the same sample provided the 9 T cell receptor beta chains below, sequenced in a study of STAT3 mutations in large granular lymphocyte leukemia. Study-level findings and limits: Every T-cell large granular lymphocyte leukemia patient had at least one immunodominant TCR beta clonotype.

No cognate antigen is known for these TCRs. Some clones are missing from TCRdb's copy, which holds only in-frame ones; the method was immunoSEQ multiplex PCR. Of approximately 31,000 clones listed, around 86% are singletons. Sequencing used peripheral blood mononuclear cells. The origin of the receptors is a man in his 60s with T-cell large granular lymphocyte leukemia. Some clones in this sample may be carry-over from other donors' samples.

This chain connects TRBV6-6 to TRBJ1-1; D perhaps matches TRBD1 (6 bases). Germline V gene sequence: CDR1 MNHNY, CDR2 SVGAGI (reference sequence). V shed 5 bases and J shed 1 base, with 11 bases lying between them. This CDR3 is 14 amino acids long. DNA of the CDR3: TGTGCCAGCAGTCCGACAGGTTCGAACACTGAAGCTTTCTTT. Residues: CASSPTGSNTEAFF.

V is TRBV7-9 and J is TRBJ2-1; TRBD2 matches at 7 bases. The CDR3 is 14 residues long. CDR1 is SEHNR and CDR2 is FQNEAQ in the germline V gene (reference sequence). V trimming: 3 bases; J trimming: 4 bases; junction bases outside the gene matches: 3. The DNA of the CDR3 is TGTGCCAGCAGCTTGGTGGGGGGGTACAATGAGCAGTTCTTC. Translation: CASSLVGGYNEQFF.

This chain connects TRBV11-2 to TRBJ1-4; tentative D call: TRBD1 (5 bases). Germline CDR1 is SGHAT and CDR2 is FQNNGV. This CDR3 is built from 15 residues. Trimming removed 2 bases at V and 8 bases at J, with 15 bases between. The CDR3 DNA sequence: TGTGCCAGCAGCTTAAATAGGGGCAGTCCCGAAAAACTGTTTTTT. Its translation is CASSLNRGSPEKLFF.

This chain links TRBV30 with TRBJ1-2; the D is unclear. This CDR3 region has 11 residues. CDR1 and CDR2 from the germline V gene are GTSNPN and SVGIG (reference sequence). V lost 5 bases and J lost 5, with 9 bases in between. CDR3 sequence: CAWGQSYGYTF. DNA for the CDR3: TGTGCCTGGGGGCAGTCTTATGGCTACACCTTC.

In DNA, the CDR3 is TGTGCCAGCTCACCGGAAGCGGGAGCCACAGATACGCAGTATTTT. It translates to CASSPEAGATDTQYF. The rearrangement uses TRBV18 and TRBJ2-3; 8 positions match TRBD2. Germline values: CDR1 KGHSH, CDR2 LQKENI. The CDR3 is 15 amino acids. The V segment lost 3 bases and the J segment 2 bases; nucleotides outside the gene matches: 4.

The genes are TRBV7-9 and TRBJ2-5; possible D gene TRBD2, 7 bases. Trimming removed 5 bases from V and 2 bases from J, with 9 bases in between. The CDR3 covers 13 residues. Germline V gives CDR1 SEHNR, CDR2 FQNEAQ (reference sequence). CDR3: CASSRGGQETQYF. In DNA form, the CDR3 reads TGTGCCAGCAGCAGGGGGGGTCAAGAGACCCAGTACTTC.

The chain combines TRBV29-1 with TRBJ2-7; 7 bases map to TRBD2. V was pared by 6 bases and J by 7 bases, with 9 bases of the junction left unmatched. This CDR3 is 12 amino acids long. The germline gives CDR1 SQVTM, CDR2 ANQGSEA. CDR3 loop: CSVHTGGREQYF. DNA of the CDR3: TGCAGCGTCCATACGGGAGGACGAGAGCAGTACTTC.

The V and J genes are TRBV20-1 and TRBJ2-5; D is perhaps TRBD2 (6 bases). This CDR3 region has 10 residues. V was pared by 8 bases and J by 5 bases, with 9 bases between. Germline CDR1 is DFQATT and CDR2 is SNEGSKA (reference sequence). In DNA form, the CDR3 reads TGCAGTAGCGGGTATGAGACCCAGTACTTC. Its translation is CSSGYETQYF.

This clone came up once. The rearrangement uses TRBV19 and TRBJ2-7, with 9 bases that match TRBD1. The germline CDR1 and CDR2 sequences are LNHDA and SQIVND (reference sequence). Trimming cost V 8 bases and J 6 bases; bases outside gene matches: 8. CDR3 length: 13 residues. The CDR3 coding sequence is TGTGCCAGTTCCCCCGGGACAGGGACCGAGCAGTACTTC. This encodes CASSPGTGTEQYF. The variable domain in full, with the rest retrieved from reference TRBV19 and TRBJ2-7, is DGGITQSPKYLFRKEGQNVTLSCEQNLNHDAMYWYRQDPGQGLRLIYYSQIVNDFQKGDIAEGYSVSREKKESFPLTVTSAQKNPTAFYLCASSPGTGTEQYFGPGTRLTVT.